This entry features one T cell receptor beta chain sequence. This sample stems from a study of blood T cell repertoires in COVID-19. Looking at the study overall: Sites in the United States, Italy and Spain provided acute and convalescent COVID-19 samples.

There are 12 residues in the CDR3. V lost 5 bases and J 8 bases, leaving 9 bases between the germline ends. Here immunoSEQ multiplex PCR was the method, and the copy in TCRdb shows in-frame clones only, minus some. The data show around 170,000 clones, with around 90% seen just once and approximately 3% held by the top ten. The specimen sequenced was peripheral blood. The clonotype was recovered from a man in his fifties or sixties with acute or convalescent COVID-19. The chain carries TRBV12-3 or TRBV12-4 and TRBJ1-4; D is undetermined. In nucleotides, the CDR3 is TGTGCCAGCAGTCCGCAAGCGGAAAAACTGTTTTTT. Amino acid sequence: CASSPQAEKLFF.